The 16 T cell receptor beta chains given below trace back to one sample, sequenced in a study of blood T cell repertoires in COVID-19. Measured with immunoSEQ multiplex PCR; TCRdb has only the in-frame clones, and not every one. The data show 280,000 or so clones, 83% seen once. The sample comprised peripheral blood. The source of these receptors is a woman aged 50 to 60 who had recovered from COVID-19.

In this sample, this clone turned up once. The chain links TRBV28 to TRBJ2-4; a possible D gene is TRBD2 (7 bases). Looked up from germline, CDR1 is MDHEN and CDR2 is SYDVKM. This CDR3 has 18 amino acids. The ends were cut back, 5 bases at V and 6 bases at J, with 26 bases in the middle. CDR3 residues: CASSRLGGRHGGGNIQYF. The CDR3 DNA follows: TGTGCCAGCAGTCGCCTCGGGGGGCGCCACGGAGGGGGAAACATTCAGTACTTC. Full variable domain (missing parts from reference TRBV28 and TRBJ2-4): DVKVTQSSRYLVKRTGEKVFLECVQDMDHENMFWYRQDPGLGLRLIYFSYDVKMKEKGDIPEGYSVSREKKERFSLILESASTNQTSMYLCASSRLGGRHGGGNIQYFGAGTRLSVL.

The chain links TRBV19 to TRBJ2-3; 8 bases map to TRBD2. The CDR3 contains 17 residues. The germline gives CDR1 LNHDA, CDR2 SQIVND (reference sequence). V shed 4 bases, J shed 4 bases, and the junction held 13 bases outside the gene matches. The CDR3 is CASSKGHGAGASDTQYF. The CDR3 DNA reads TGTGCCAGTAGTAAGGGACACGGAGCGGGAGCTTCAGATACGCAGTATTTT. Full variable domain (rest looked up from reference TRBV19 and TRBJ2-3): DGGITQSPKYLFRKEGQNVTLSCEQNLNHDAMYWYRQDPGQGLRLIYYSQIVNDFQKGDIAEGYSVSREKKESFPLTVTSAQKNPTAFYLCASSKGHGAGASDTQYFGPGTRLTVL.

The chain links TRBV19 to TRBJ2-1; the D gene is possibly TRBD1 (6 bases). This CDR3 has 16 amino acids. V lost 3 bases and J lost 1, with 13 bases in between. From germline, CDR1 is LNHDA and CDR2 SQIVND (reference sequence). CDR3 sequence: CASSIPGTPSYNEQFF. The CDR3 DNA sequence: TGTGCCAGTAGTATTCCCGGGACACCTTCCTACAATGAGCAGTTCTTC.

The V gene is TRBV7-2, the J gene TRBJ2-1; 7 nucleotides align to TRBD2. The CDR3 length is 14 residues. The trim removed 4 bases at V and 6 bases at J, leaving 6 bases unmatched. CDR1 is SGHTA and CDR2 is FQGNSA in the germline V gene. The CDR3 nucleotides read TGTGCCAGCAGCTCTTGGACTAGGTTCAATGAGCAGTTCTTC. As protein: CASSSWTRFNEQFF.

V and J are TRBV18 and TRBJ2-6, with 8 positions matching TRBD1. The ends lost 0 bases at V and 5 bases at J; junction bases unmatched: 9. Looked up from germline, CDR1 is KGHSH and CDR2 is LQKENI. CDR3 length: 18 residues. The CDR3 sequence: CASSPPGTGPSRANVLTF. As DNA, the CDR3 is TGTGCCAGCTCACCACCAGGGACAGGCCCCTCCCGGGCCAACGTCCTGACTTTC.

The chain's CDR3 is CASSHTVESSYEQYF. DNA for the CDR3: TGTGCCAGCTCCCACACAGTCGAAAGCTCCTACGAGCAGTACTTC. The rearrangement links TRBV18 to TRBJ2-7; D gene uncertain. This CDR3 comprises 15 residues. The V gene lost 6 bases and the J gene lost 0 bases, with 15 bases spanning the gap. Germline V gene lookup returns CDR1 KGHSH and CDR2 LQKENI.

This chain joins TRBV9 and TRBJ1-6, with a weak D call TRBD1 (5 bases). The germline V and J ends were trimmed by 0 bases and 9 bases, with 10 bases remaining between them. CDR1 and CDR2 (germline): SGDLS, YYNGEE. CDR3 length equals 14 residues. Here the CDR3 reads CASSVGQFSSPLHF. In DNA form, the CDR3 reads TGTGCCAGCAGCGTAGGACAGTTCAGTTCACCCCTCCACTTT.

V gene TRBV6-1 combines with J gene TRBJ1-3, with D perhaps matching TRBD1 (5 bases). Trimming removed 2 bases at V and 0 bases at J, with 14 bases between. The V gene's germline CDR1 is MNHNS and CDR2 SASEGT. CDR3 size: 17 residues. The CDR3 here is CASSEYGGGDSGNTIYF. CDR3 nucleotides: TGTGCCAGCAGTGAATATGGTGGAGGGGACTCTGGAAACACCATATATTTT.

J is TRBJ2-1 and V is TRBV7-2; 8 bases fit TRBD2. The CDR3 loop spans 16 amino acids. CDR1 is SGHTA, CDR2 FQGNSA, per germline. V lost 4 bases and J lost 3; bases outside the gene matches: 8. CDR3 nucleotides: TGTGCCAGCAGCTCTTCCGGGACTAGAGGCTACAATGAGCAGTTCTTC. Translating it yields CASSSSGTRGYNEQFF. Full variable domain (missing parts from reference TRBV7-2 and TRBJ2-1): GAGVSQSPSNKVTEKGKDVELRCDPISGHTALYWYRQSLGQGLEFLIYFQGNSAPDKSGLPSDRFSAERTGGSVSTLTIQRTQQEDSAVYLCASSSSGTRGYNEQFFGPGTRLTVL.

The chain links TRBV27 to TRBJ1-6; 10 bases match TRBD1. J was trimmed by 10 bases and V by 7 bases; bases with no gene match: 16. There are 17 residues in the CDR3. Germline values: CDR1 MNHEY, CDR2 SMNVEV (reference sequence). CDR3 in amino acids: CASKSLTGGSGESPLHF. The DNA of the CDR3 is TGTGCCAGCAAATCATTGACAGGGGGCAGTGGAGAATCACCCCTCCACTTT.

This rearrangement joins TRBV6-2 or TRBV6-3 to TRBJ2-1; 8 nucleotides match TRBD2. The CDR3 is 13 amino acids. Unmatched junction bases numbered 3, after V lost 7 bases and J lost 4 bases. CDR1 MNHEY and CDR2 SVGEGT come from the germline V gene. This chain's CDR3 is CASTPSGYNEQFF. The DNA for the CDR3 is TGTGCCAGCACCCCTAGCGGGTACAATGAGCAGTTCTTC.

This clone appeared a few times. The CDR3 DNA is TGTGCCACCAGCAGAGGACTAACCTCTGATCAAGATACGCAGTATTTT. Protein product: CATSRGLTSDQDTQYF. V gene TRBV15 combines with J gene TRBJ2-3, with D perhaps matching TRBD2 (5 bases). This CDR3 spans 16 amino acids. V lost 1 base, J lost 5 bases, and 16 bases lay in between. Per the germline V gene, CDR1 is LNHNV and CDR2 is YYDKDF (reference sequence).

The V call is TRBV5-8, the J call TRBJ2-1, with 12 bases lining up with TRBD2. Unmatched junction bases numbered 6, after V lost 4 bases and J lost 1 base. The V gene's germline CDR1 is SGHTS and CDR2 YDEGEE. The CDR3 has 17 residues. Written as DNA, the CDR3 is TGTGCCAGCAGCAATCTAGCGGGAGGGAGGTCCTACAATGAGCAGTTCTTC. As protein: CASSNLAGGRSYNEQFF. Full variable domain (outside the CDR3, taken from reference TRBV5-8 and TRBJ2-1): EAGVTQSPTHLIKTRGQQATLRCSPISGHTSVYWYQQALGLGLQFLLWYDEGEERNRGNFPPRFSGRQFPNYSSELNVNALELEDSALYLCASSNLAGGRSYNEQFFGPGTRLTVL.

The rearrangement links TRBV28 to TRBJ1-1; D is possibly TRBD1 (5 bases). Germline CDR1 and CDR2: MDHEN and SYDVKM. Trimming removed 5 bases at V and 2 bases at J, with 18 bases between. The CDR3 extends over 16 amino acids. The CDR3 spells CASSPPGWGVNTEAFF. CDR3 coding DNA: TGTGCCAGCAGTCCCCCAGGTTGGGGGGTCAACACTGAAGCTTTCTTT.

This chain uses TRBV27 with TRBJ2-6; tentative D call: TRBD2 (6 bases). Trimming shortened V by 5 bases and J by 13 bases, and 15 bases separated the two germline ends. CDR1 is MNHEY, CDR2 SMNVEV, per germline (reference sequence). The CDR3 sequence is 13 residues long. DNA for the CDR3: TGTGCCAGCAGTAGCGGGCAGAGACGTGTCCTGACTTTC. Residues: CASSSGQRRVLTF.

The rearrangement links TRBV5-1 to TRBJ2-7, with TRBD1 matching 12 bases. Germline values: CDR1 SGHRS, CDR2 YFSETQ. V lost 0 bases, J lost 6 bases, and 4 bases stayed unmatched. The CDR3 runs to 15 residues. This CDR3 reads CASSLAGGQGAEQYF. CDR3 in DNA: TGCGCCAGCAGCTTGGCCGGGGGACAGGGGGCCGAGCAGTACTTC.